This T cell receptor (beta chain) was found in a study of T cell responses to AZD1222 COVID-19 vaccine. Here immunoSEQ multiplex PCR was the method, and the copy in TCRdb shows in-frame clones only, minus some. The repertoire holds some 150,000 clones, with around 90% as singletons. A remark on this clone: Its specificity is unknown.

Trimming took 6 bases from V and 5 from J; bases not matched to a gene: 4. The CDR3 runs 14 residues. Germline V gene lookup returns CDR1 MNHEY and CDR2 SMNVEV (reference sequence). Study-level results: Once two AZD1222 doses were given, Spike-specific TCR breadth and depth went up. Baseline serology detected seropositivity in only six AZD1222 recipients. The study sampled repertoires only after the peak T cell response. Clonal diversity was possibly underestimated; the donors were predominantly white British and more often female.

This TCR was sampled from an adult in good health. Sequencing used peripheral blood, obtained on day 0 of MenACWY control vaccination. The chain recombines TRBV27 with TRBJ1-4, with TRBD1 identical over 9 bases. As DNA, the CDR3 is TGTGCCAGCAGCCGGACAGGGGTGAATGAAAAACTGTTTTTT. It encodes CASSRTGVNEKLFF.